This entry lists 26 T cell receptor beta chains sequenced from one sample in a study of T cells in Graves' hyperthyroidism and ophthalmopathy. Amplified TCR beta CDR3 regions came from RNA transcripts. RT-PCR in the first round (using the HTBI primer set) targeted the TCR CDR3. Using its own MiXCR run on the multiplex PCR reads, TCRdb lists one record per CDR3 protein. The data contain under 450,000 distinct CDR3 sequences, less than 20% of them singletons. The sample comprised blood. All receptors derive from a woman younger than 30 with Graves' hyperthyroidism.

This clonotype appeared many times. This chain uses TRBV12-3 or TRBV12-4 with TRBJ2-7, with D hard to call. The V end was cut by 4 bases, the J end by 0 bases, with 13 bases between. The CDR3 has 15 amino acids. The CDR3 region is CASSSTRQVSYEQYF. The CDR3, as DNA: TGTGCCAGCAGTTCAACACGTCAGGTCTCCTACGAGCAGTACTTC.

There are a few counts of this clonotype. This rearrangement joins TRBV6-1 to TRBJ1-4, with unresolved D. Germline CDR1 and CDR2: MNHNS and SASEGT. The ends were cut back, 0 bases at V and 0 bases at J, with 8 bases in the middle. This CDR3 is 16 amino acids long. CDR3 DNA: TGTGCCAGCAGTGAAGCGCTAGGCTCAACTAATGAAAAACTGTTTTTT. As protein: CASSEALGSTNEKLFF.

The table lists this clonotype with many counts. The chain combines TRBV20-1 with TRBJ1-2; the D gene is possibly TRBD1 (5 bases). Germline V gives CDR1 DFQATT, CDR2 SNEGSKA (reference sequence). V was cut by 3 bases and J by 6 bases, with 14 bases left in between. CDR3 size: 13 residues. The CDR3 is CSASLAGKDGYTF. CDR3 coding DNA: TGCAGTGCTAGTCTCGCAGGGAAGGATGGCTACACCTTC.

This clonotype occurred many times. The rearrangement links TRBV27 to TRBJ1-5; D may be TRBD1 (6 bases). The CDR3 totals 13 residues. Per germline, CDR1 MNHEY and CDR2 SMNVEV (reference sequence). V lost 7 bases and J 2 bases, leaving 9 bases between the germline ends. CDR3 loop: CASTQGRNQPQHF. The DNA for the CDR3 is TGTGCCAGCACCCAGGGGCGCAATCAGCCCCAGCATTTT.

This clonotype has ten or more counts. The chain couples TRBV11-2 to TRBJ2-5, with D perhaps TRBD1 or TRBD2 (7 bases each). CDR3 length equals 15 residues. The germline CDR1 and CDR2 sequences are SGHAT and FQNNGV. Trimming pared 5 bases from V and 4 bases from J, leaving 17 bases between. CDR3 coding DNA: TGTGCCAGCAGCCCTGTCCAGGGGGGGATAGAGACCCAGTACTTC. This sequence encodes CASSPVQGGIETQYF.

This clonotype was recorded many times. The chain has TRBV3-1 and TRBJ2-7, with TRBD2 as a possible D gene (5 bases). V was pared by 6 bases and J by 4 bases, with 16 bases between. Germline values: CDR1 LGHDT, CDR2 YNNKEL (reference sequence). This CDR3 region has 14 residues. CDR3 coding DNA: TGTGCCAGCAGTCCAACACTAGATTCGTACGAGCAGTACTTC. Translating gives CASSPTLDSYEQYF.

The V gene is TRBV5-1, the J gene TRBJ2-1; TRBD2 matches at 14 bases. This CDR3 is built from 15 residues. CDR1 SGHRS and CDR2 YFSETQ come from the germline V gene. Trimming at V came to 2 bases and at J to 9 bases, leaving 4 bases not matched to a gene. Written as DNA, the CDR3 is TGCGCCAGCAGCTTAGGACTAGCGGGAGGTATTGAGCAGTTCTTC. Translation gives CASSLGLAGGIEQFF. Using reference TRBV5-1 and TRBJ2-1 for the parts outside the CDR3, the full variable domain is KAGVTQTPRYLIKTRGQQVTLSCSPISGHRSVSWYQQTPGQGLQFLFEYFSETQRNKGNFPGRFSGRQFSNSRSEMNVSTLELGDSALYLCASSLGLAGGIEQFFGPGTRLTVL.

This clonotype appeared many times. The CDR3 sequence is CASSNDRGNQPQHF. CDR3 nucleotide sequence: TGTGCCAGCAGCAACGACAGGGGGAATCAGCCCCAGCATTTT. The chain has TRBV28 and TRBJ1-5, with 9 bases matching TRBD1. Germline V gene data show CDR1 as MDHEN and CDR2 as SYDVKM. CDR3 length: 14 amino acids. V shed 6 bases and J 4 bases; nucleotides not matched to a gene: 4.

The genes are TRBV4-3 and TRBJ2-3; tentative D call: TRBD1 (5 bases). CDR1 is LGHNA and CDR2 is YSLEER in the germline V gene. V was clipped by 0 bases and J by 3 bases, with 13 bases between them. This CDR3 comprises 16 residues. The chain's CDR3 is CASSQDPGRATDTQYF. The CDR3 DNA is TGCGCCAGCAGCCAAGATCCCGGCAGGGCGACAGATACGCAGTATTTT.

At least ten counts were recorded for this clonotype. V gene TRBV28 combines with J gene TRBJ1-2; no reliable D call. Germline lookup yields CDR1 MDHEN and CDR2 SYDVKM. The CDR3 extends over 11 amino acids. Trimming shortened V by 3 bases and J by 8 bases, and 7 bases separated the two germline ends. This chain's CDR3 is CASSFDGGYTF. The CDR3, as DNA: TGTGCCAGCAGTTTTGATGGAGGCTACACCTTC.

The chain joins TRBV19 to TRBJ1-1; 11 bases match TRBD1. CDR1 and CDR2 (germline): LNHDA, SQIVND (reference sequence). The CDR3 totals 17 residues. The trim removed 4 bases at V and 4 bases at J, leaving 11 bases unmatched. Written as DNA, the CDR3 is TGTGCCAGTAGTACACTAGGACAGGGGGCGCGATCCACTGAAGCTTTCTTT. It codes for CASSTLGQGARSTEAFF. Full variable domain (remainder filled in from reference TRBV19 and TRBJ1-1): DGGITQSPKYLFRKEGQNVTLSCEQNLNHDAMYWYRQDPGQGLRLIYYSQIVNDFQKGDIAEGYSVSREKKESFPLTVTSAQKNPTAFYLCASSTLGQGARSTEAFFGQGTRLTVV.

This clonotype was recorded many times. The chain links TRBV11-1 to TRBJ2-1; D may be TRBD1 or TRBD2 (5 bases each). The ends were cut back, 5 bases at V and 6 bases at J, with 17 bases in the middle. CDR3 length: 15 amino acids. From germline, CDR1 is SGHAT and CDR2 FQDESV (reference sequence). The CDR3 DNA sequence: TGTGCCAGCAGCCCCAAGGGACGCCTTATCAATGAGCAGTTCTTC. Protein sequence: CASSPKGRLINEQFF.

This clonotype was seen ten or more times. V gene TRBV7-2 combines with J gene TRBJ2-3; D unclear. V was shortened by 2 bases and J by 7 bases, with 1 base between the two germline ends. CDR3 size: 10 residues. Germline CDR1 SGHTA, CDR2 FQGNSA. CDR3 residues: CASSLHTQYF. CDR3 DNA sequence: TGTGCCAGCAGCTTACATACGCAGTATTTT.

This clonotype was seen repeatedly, ten times or more. This chain uses TRBV7-6 with TRBJ2-5; maybe TRBD2 (5 bases). Germline V CDR1 and CDR2: SGHVS, FNYEAQ. V dropped 3 bases and J dropped 5 bases, with 13 bases sitting between them. The CDR3 totals 14 residues. CDR3 bases: TGTGCCAGCAGCTTTGAGGGCTTGGGGGAGACCCAGTACTTC. This gives the protein CASSFEGLGETQYF.

This clonotype has ten or more counts. V is TRBV20-1 and J is TRBJ2-7; 7 positions agree with TRBD1. The CDR3 consists of 14 residues. The V gene's germline CDR1 is DFQATT and CDR2 SNEGSKA (reference sequence). J lost 3 bases, V lost 6 bases, and 11 bases had no gene match. The CDR3 region has the DNA TGCAGTGCCAAGACCGGGACAGTCGACTACGAGCAGTACTTC. As protein: CSAKTGTVDYEQYF.

This clonotype was detected a few times. This chain connects TRBV7-6 to TRBJ1-1; D remains unclear. In germline, CDR1 is SGHVS, CDR2 FNYEAQ. The length of the CDR3 is 14 residues. Trimming took 6 bases from V and 5 from J, leaving 16 bases between them. DNA of the CDR3: TGTGCCAGCAGTTCGGCCTCGACGGGGACTGAAGCTTTCTTT. Translated: CASSSASTGTEAFF. The entire variable domain, with the rest obtained from reference TRBV7-6 and TRBJ1-1, is as follows: GAGVSQSPRYKVTKRGQDVALRCDPISGHVSLYWYRQALGQGPEFLTYFNYEAQQDKSGLPNDRFSAERPEGSISTLTIQRTEQRDSAMYRCASSSASTGTEAFFGQGTRLTVV.

The sample holds many counts of this clonotype. In DNA, the CDR3 is TGTGCCAGCAGTGCGGGACTACTGGGCGATGAGCAGTTCTTC. This gives the protein CASSAGLLGDEQFF. The chain carries TRBV12-3 or TRBV12-4 and TRBJ2-1; 7 bases are shared with TRBD2. This CDR3 is 14 amino acids long. The V and J ends lost 5 bases and 8 bases, in that order; junction bases with no gene match: 9.

This clonotype was detected many times. This sequence joins TRBV11-2 and TRBJ1-1, with unresolved D. The germline V and J ends were trimmed by 3 bases and 1 base, with 9 bases remaining between them. CDR3 length: 14 residues. Germline CDR1 SGHAT, CDR2 FQNNGV. The CDR3 region is CASSFLTENTEAFF. CDR3 coding DNA: TGTGCCAGCAGCTTCCTGACGGAGAACACTGAAGCTTTCTTT.

This rearrangement joins TRBV27 to TRBJ1-1, with a weak D call TRBD1 (6 bases). The CDR3 has 16 residues. Germline V gives CDR1 MNHEY, CDR2 SMNVEV (reference sequence). V lost 5 bases and J lost 4, with 20 bases in between. CDR3 sequence reads: CASSRRHGARGTEAFF. Written as DNA, the CDR3 is TGTGCCAGCAGTAGGAGGCACGGCGCCAGGGGCACTGAAGCTTTCTTT.

This clonotype was counted many times. CDR3 DNA sequence: TGCAGCGTTGTGGGACAGATCTACGAGCAGTACTTC. This translates into CSVVGQIYEQYF. The chain joins TRBV29-1 to TRBJ2-7, with 7 positions matching TRBD1. CDR3 length equals 12 residues. Trimming cost V 4 bases and J 3 bases; bases outside gene matches: 3. Per the germline V gene, CDR1 is SQVTM and CDR2 is ANQGSEA.

For this clonotype: It may be a read error: a sequence one base away is much more abundant. The chain employs TRBV7-8 and TRBJ1-2; the D is unclear. V gave up 1 base and J gave up 4 bases, with 13 bases separating them. The CDR3 length is 15 residues. Germline V CDR1 and CDR2: SGHVS, FQNEAQ. The CDR3 sequence is CASSLEAGASYGYTF. CDR3 sequence (DNA): TGTGCCAGCAGCTTAGAGGCCGGAGCCAGCTATGGCTACACCTTC. Looking up the rest from reference TRBV7-8 and TRBJ1-2 gives the full variable domain: GAGVSQSPRYKVAKRGQDVALRCDPISGHVSLFWYQQALGQGPEFLTYFQNEAQLDKSGLPSDRFFAERPEGSVSTLKIQRTQQEDSAVYLCASSLEAGASYGYTFGSGTRLTVV.

The chain couples TRBV10-3 to TRBJ1-1; no clear D. CDR3 length equals 12 residues. The germline V gene has CDR1 ENHRY and CDR2 SYGVKD. Between the trimmed V and J ends, which lost 10 bases and 0 bases, there was a span of 9 bases. The CDR3 loop is CATGGLNTEAFF. The CDR3 region has the DNA TGTGCCACCGGCGGTTTGAACACTGAAGCTTTCTTT.

V and J are TRBV28 and TRBJ2-3; D is unclear. CDR3 length equals 12 residues. V lost 3 bases, J lost 6 bases, and 7 bases lay in between. CDR1 and CDR2 from the germline V gene are MDHEN and SYDVKM. The CDR3 nucleotides read TGTGCCAGCAGTTTTGGAGAGGATACGCAGTATTTT. Its translation: CASSFGEDTQYF.

At least ten counts were recorded for this clonotype. The junction shows a germline mismatch at one end, possibly a read error. The rearrangement uses TRBV7-7 and TRBJ2-1; 8 bases fit TRBD2. The germline gives CDR1 SSHAT, CDR2 FNYEAQ (reference sequence). The length of the CDR3 is 15 residues. The CDR3 nucleotides read TGTGCTAGCAGCTTAGTGCGGGGGGCCTACAATGAGCAGTTCTTC. It yields the protein CASSLVRGAYNEQFF.

In this sample, this clonotype turned up many times. The chain carries TRBV12-3 or TRBV12-4 and TRBJ2-5, with 9 bases that match TRBD2. With V trimmed by 1 base and J by 3 bases, 9 bases remained unmatched. This CDR3 has 17 residues. The CDR3 DNA reads TGTGCCAGCAGTTTAGGGATGCCTAGCGGGGTGAAAGAGACCCAGTACTTC. Translated, it gives CASSLGMPSGVKETQYF.

This chain connects TRBV5-1 to TRBJ2-6; 8 nucleotides match TRBD2. After removal of 2 bases from V and 3 bases from J, the junction contained 10 bases not matched to a gene. Germline CDR1 and CDR2: SGHRS and YFSETQ. The length of the CDR3 is 18 residues. The CDR3: CASSFDSGGPSGANVLTF. For the CDR3, the DNA is TGCGCCAGCAGCTTTGACTCGGGGGGGCCTAGTGGGGCCAACGTCCTGACTTTC.